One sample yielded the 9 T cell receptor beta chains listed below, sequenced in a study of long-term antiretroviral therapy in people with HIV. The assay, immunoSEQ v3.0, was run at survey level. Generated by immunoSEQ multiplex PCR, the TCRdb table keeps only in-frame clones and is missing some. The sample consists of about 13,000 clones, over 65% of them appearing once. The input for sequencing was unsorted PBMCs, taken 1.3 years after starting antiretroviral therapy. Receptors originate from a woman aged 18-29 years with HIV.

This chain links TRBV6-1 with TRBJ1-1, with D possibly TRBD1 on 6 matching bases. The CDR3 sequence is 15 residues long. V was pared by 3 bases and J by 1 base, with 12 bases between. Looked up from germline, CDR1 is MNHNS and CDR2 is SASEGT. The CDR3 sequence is CASSDMEGGNTEAFF. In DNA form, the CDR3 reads TGTGCCAGCAGTGATATGGAAGGGGGGAACACTGAAGCTTTCTTT.

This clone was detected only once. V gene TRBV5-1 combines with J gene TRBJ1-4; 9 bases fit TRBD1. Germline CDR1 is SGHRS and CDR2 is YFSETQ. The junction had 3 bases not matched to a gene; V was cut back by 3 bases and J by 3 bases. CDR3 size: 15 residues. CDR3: CASSWTGDANEKLFF. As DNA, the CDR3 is TGCGCCAGCAGCTGGACAGGGGATGCTAATGAAAAACTGTTTTTT.

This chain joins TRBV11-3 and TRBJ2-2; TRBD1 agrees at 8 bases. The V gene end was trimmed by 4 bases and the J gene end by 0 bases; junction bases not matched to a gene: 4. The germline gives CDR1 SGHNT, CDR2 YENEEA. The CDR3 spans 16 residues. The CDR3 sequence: CASSSDRDTNTGELFF. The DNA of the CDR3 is TGTGCCAGCAGCTCGGACAGGGATACGAACACCGGGGAGCTGTTTTTT.

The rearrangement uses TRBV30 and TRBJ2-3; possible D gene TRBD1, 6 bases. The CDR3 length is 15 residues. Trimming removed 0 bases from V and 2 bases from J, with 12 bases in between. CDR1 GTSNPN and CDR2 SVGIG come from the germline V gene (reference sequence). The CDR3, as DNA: TGTGCCTGGAGTGTAGGGACATCTAACACAGATACGCAGTATTTT. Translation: CAWSVGTSNTDTQYF. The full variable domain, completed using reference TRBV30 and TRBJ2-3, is SQTIHQWPATLVQPVGSPLSLECTVEGTSNPNLYWYRQAAGRGLQLLFYSVGIGQISSEVPQNLSASRPQDRQFILSSKKLLLSDSGFYLCAWSVGTSNTDTQYFGPGTRLTVL.

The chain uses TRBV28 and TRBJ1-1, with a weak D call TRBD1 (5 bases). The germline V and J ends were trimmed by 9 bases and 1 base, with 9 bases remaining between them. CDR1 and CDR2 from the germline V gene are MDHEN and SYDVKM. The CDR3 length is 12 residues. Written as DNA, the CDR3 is TGTGCCAGTAATACAGGGAACACTGAAGCTTTCTTT. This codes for CASNTGNTEAFF.

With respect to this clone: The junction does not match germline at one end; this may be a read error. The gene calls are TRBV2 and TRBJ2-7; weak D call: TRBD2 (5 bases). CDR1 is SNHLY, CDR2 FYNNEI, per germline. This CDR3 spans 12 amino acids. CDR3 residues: CASSSQTDSLDF. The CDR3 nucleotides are TGTGCCAGCAGTTCTCAGACGGACTCCCTGGACTTC.

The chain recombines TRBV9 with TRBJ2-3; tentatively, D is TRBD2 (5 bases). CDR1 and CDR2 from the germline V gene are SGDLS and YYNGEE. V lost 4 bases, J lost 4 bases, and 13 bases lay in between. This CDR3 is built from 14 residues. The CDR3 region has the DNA TGTGCCAGCAGCCATAGCGAAGTGTCAGATACGCAGTATTTT. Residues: CASSHSEVSDTQYF. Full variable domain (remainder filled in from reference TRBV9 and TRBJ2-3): DSGVTQTPKHLITATGQRVTLRCSPRSGDLSVYWYQQSLDQGLQFLIQYYNGEERAKGNILERFSAQQFPDLHSELNLSSLELGDSALYFCASSHSEVSDTQYFGPGTRLTVL.

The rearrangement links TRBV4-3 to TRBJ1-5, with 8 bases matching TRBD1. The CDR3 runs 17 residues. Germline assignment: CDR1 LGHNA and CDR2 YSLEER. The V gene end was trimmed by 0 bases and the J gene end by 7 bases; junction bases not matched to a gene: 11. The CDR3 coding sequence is TGCGCCAGCAGCCAAGAATGGACAGGGAACGGGGGGCAGCCCCAGCATTTT. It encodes CASSQEWTGNGGQPQHF.

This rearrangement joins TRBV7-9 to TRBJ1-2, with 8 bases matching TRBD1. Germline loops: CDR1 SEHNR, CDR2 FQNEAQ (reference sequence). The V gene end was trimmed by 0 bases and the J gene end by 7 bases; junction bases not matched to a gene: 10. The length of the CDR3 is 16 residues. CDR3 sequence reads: CASSLAHVTGTGGYTF. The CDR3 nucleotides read TGTGCCAGCAGCTTAGCGCATGTGACAGGGACAGGTGGCTACACCTTC.